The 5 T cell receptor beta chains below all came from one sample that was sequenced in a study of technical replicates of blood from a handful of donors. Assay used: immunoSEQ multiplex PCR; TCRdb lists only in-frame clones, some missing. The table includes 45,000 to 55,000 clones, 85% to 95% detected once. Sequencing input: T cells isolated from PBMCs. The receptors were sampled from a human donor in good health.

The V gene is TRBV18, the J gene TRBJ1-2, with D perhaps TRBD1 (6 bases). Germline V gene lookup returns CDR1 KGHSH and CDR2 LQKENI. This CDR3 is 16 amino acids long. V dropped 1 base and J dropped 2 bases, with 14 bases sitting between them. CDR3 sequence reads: CASSPLGEGGNYGYTF. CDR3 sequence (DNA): TGTGCCAGCTCACCACTTGGTGAAGGGGGAAACTATGGCTACACCTTC.

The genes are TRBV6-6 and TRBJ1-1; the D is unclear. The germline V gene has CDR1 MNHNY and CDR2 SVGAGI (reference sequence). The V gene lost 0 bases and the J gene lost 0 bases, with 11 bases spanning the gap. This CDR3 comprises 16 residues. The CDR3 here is CASSYSIAEVNTEAFF. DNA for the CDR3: TGTGCCAGCAGTTACTCGATAGCAGAAGTGAACACTGAAGCTTTCTTT.

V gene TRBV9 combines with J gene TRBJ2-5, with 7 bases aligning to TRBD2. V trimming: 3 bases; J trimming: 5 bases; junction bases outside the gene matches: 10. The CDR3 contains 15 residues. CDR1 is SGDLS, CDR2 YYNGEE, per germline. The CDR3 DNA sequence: TGTGCCAGCAGCGGAGGGACGCGGGGAGGGGAGACCCAGTACTTC. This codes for CASSGGTRGGETQYF.

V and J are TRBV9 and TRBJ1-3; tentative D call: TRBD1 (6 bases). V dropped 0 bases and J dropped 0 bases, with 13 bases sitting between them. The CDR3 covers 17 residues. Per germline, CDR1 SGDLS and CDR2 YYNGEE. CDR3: CASSVEDRSLSGNTIYF. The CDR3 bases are TGTGCCAGCAGCGTAGAGGACAGAAGCCTCTCTGGAAACACCATATATTTT.

The chain's CDR3 is CASSTSGSTDTQYF. For the CDR3, the DNA is TGTGCCAGCAGCACTAGCGGAAGCACAGATACGCAGTATTTT. The chain joins TRBV6-5 to TRBJ2-3, with TRBD2 matching over 8 bases. Germline-derived CDR1 and CDR2 are MNHEY and SVGAGI. CDR3 length equals 14 residues. Trimming took 6 bases from V and 0 from J; bases not matched to a gene: 2.